These 6 T cell receptor beta chains were sequenced from one sample in a study of human T cells and chemical hapten exposure. The time point denotes: patch test 3, about 24 weeks after DPC sensitization. The treatment was: therapeutic diphenylcyclopropenone sensitization with weekly scalp DPC. Unfractionated whole blood yielded the extracted total RNA. TCRdb reprocessed the RACE reads with MiXCR, giving one entry per CDR3 protein. The data contain tens of thousands of distinct CDR3 sequences, more than 8% of them singletons. The source was whole blood, collected in connection with sensitization to the hapten diphenylcyclopropenone (DPC). The receptors originated from a man in his fifties with alopecia areata. Some clones in this sample may be carry-over from other donors' samples.

There are a few counts of this clonotype. The genes are TRBV11-2 and TRBJ2-1; 10 bases match TRBD2. The CDR3 has 16 amino acids. The trim removed 5 bases at V and 4 bases at J, leaving 8 bases unmatched. CDR1 is SGHAT and CDR2 is FQNNGV in the germline V gene. The CDR3 region is CASSPATSGFYNEQFF. The CDR3 DNA reads TGTGCCAGCAGCCCAGCGACTAGCGGGTTTTACAATGAGCAGTTCTTC. Combining the CDR3 with reference TRBV11-2 and TRBJ2-1 gives the whole variable domain EAGVAQSPRYKIIEKRQSVAFWCNPISGHATLYWYQQILGQGPKLLIQFQNNGVVDDSQLPKDRFSAERLKGVDSTLKIQPAKLEDSAVYLCASSPATSGFYNEQFFGPGTRLTVL.

This clonotype was seen a few times. The chain recombines TRBV5-1 with TRBJ2-1; 10 nucleotides match TRBD2. The CDR3 spans 15 residues. V shed 0 bases, J shed 5 bases, and the junction held 2 bases outside the gene matches. Germline CDR1 SGHRS, CDR2 YFSETQ. The CDR3 region is CASSLVAGGDNEQFF. For the CDR3, the DNA is TGCGCCAGCAGCTTGGTAGCGGGGGGCGACAATGAGCAGTTCTTC. Filled out from reference TRBV5-1 and TRBJ2-1, the complete variable domain reads KAGVTQTPRYLIKTRGQQVTLSCSPISGHRSVSWYQQTPGQGLQFLFEYFSETQRNKGNFPGRFSGRQFSNSRSEMNVSTLELGDSALYLCASSLVAGGDNEQFFGPGTRLTVL.

This clonotype was detected only a few times. This chain links TRBV7-9 with TRBJ2-7; no firm D call. Germline V gene lookup returns CDR1 SEHNR and CDR2 FQNEAQ (reference sequence). The CDR3 contains 15 residues. The V and J ends lost 5 bases and 0 bases respectively, with 14 bases between them. This CDR3 is CASSDGGGSSYEQYF. The CDR3 DNA follows: TGTGCCAGCAGCGACGGCGGCGGAAGCTCCTACGAGCAGTACTTC. The full variable domain, with the rest looked up from reference TRBV7-9 and TRBJ2-7, is DTGVSQNPRHKITKRGQNVTFRCDPISEHNRLYWYRQTLGQGPEFLTYFQNEAQLEKSRLLSDRFSAERPKGSFSTLEIQRTEQGDSAMYLCASSDGGGSSYEQYFGPGTRLTVT.

This clonotype was seen many times. The chain combines TRBV6-6 with TRBJ2-7, with D hard to call. The germline gives CDR1 MNHNY, CDR2 SVGAGI (reference sequence). The CDR3 has 11 residues. Deletions cut 4 bases from V and 6 bases from J, with 7 bases between. The CDR3 protein is CASSSPTEQYF. The DNA of the CDR3 is TGTGCCAGCAGTTCCCCTACCGAGCAGTACTTC.

This clonotype has a count of ten or more. The gene calls are TRBV28 and TRBJ2-2; no definite D call. V lost 8 bases, J lost 1 base, and 14 bases lay in between. Germline-derived CDR1 and CDR2 are MDHEN and SYDVKM. This CDR3 has 15 residues. CDR3 in DNA: TGTGCCAGCCGCGCCGGGCAGAGGAACACCGGGGAGCTGTTTTTT. Protein product: CASRAGQRNTGELFF. Full variable domain (outside the CDR3, taken from reference TRBV28 and TRBJ2-2): DVKVTQSSRYLVKRTGEKVFLECVQDMDHENMFWYRQDPGLGLRLIYFSYDVKMKEKGDIPEGYSVSREKKERFSLILESASTNQTSMYLCASRAGQRNTGELFFGEGSRLTVL.

The CDR3 loop reads CASRASGSGTDTQYF. The CDR3 DNA reads as TGTGCCAGCAGGGCTAGCGGGAGTGGCACAGATACGCAGTATTTT. The chain uses TRBV28 and TRBJ2-3; 10 bases line up with TRBD2. The trim removed 6 bases at V and 1 base at J, leaving 4 bases unmatched. The CDR3 consists of 15 residues. Germline V gene sequence: CDR1 MDHEN, CDR2 SYDVKM.